Listed below are T cell receptor beta chains from one sample, sequenced in a study of cytotoxic CD8 clonotypes in ibrutinib-treated CLL. Here immunoSEQ multiplex PCR was the method, and the copy in TCRdb shows in-frame clones only, minus some. The data show around 150,000 clones, 70% to 90% seen once. The sequencing here drew on PBMCs, taken after 36 months of ibrutinib treatment. The receptors were gathered from a human donor with chronic lymphocytic leukemia. The conserved cysteine and the conserved F or W are not part of the CDR3 here.

cdr3_aa: ASRLAPLHEQF
j_call: TRBJ2-1
v_call: TRBV12-2

cdr3_aa: ASSGQVATKLF
j_call: TRBJ1-4
v_call: TRBV7-9

cdr3_aa: ASSHPQGKSRTEAF
j_call: TRBJ1-1
v_call: TRBV6-6

cdr3_aa: ASSSGPGTGTKDYEQY
j_call: TRBJ2-7
v_call: TRBV5-1

cdr3_aa: ASSPGLQGSIYEQY
j_call: TRBJ2-7
v_call: TRBV18

cdr3_aa: SVSRDRVNYEQY
j_call: TRBJ2-7
v_call: TRBV29-1

cdr3_aa: ATSREESRITDTQY
j_call: TRBJ2-3
v_call: TRBV15

cdr3_aa: ASSGRRVGSTGELF
j_call: TRBJ2-2
v_call: TRBV6-1

cdr3_aa: ASSLDLANYGYT
j_call: TRBJ1-2
v_call: TRBV7-9

cdr3_aa: ASSHGQGRSYEQY
j_call: TRBJ2-7
v_call: TRBV4-1

cdr3_aa: ASSPHGGYSNQPQH
j_call: TRBJ1-5
v_call: TRBV18

cdr3_aa: ALAGQNTGELF
j_call: TRBJ2-2
v_call: TRBV30

cdr3_aa: ASSPWQGYQPQH
j_call: TRBJ1-5
v_call: TRBV18

cdr3_aa: AIGDRGGYNEQF
j_call: TRBJ2-1
v_call: TRBV10-3

cdr3_aa: ASSLVAGSSYNEQF
j_call: TRBJ2-1
v_call: TRBV7-2

cdr3_aa: ASRARGTTDEQF
j_call: TRBJ2-1
v_call: TRBV5-1

cdr3_aa: SVEDPTISYEQY
j_call: TRBJ2-7
v_call: TRBV29-1

cdr3_aa: ASSLVNNEKLF
j_call: TRBJ1-4
v_call: TRBV5-4

cdr3_aa: SVEPGSTEAF
j_call: TRBJ1-1
v_call: TRBV29-1

cdr3_aa: ASSLPDRPPLYSNQPQH
j_call: TRBJ1-5
v_call: TRBV28

cdr3_aa: ASSLSLAGNYEQY
j_call: TRBJ2-7
v_call: TRBV27

cdr3_aa: SVERGAETQY
j_call: TRBJ2-5
v_call: TRBV29-1

cdr3_aa: ASSPYSGSTDTQY
j_call: TRBJ2-3
v_call: TRBV5-6

cdr3_aa: ASSSLGTSGRPYEQY
j_call: TRBJ2-7
v_call: TRBV11-1

cdr3_aa: ASSKAGGPYEQY
j_call: TRBJ2-7
v_call: TRBV7-9

cdr3_aa: ASSPNSGRTKGNEQF
j_call: TRBJ2-1
v_call: TRBV11-2

cdr3_aa: ASTNRPAGYGYT
j_call: TRBJ1-2
v_call: TRBV6-1

cdr3_aa: ASSQTDTWGGNEQF
j_call: TRBJ2-1
v_call: TRBV4-2

cdr3_aa: ASSFMVNTEAF
j_call: TRBJ1-1
v_call: TRBV5-1

cdr3_aa: ASSIHPGSYGYT
j_call: TRBJ1-2
v_call: TRBV2

cdr3_aa: ASSLAYYTDTQY
j_call: TRBJ2-3
v_call: TRBV5-4

cdr3_aa: AWSVLQGRLF
j_call: TRBJ1-4
v_call: TRBV30